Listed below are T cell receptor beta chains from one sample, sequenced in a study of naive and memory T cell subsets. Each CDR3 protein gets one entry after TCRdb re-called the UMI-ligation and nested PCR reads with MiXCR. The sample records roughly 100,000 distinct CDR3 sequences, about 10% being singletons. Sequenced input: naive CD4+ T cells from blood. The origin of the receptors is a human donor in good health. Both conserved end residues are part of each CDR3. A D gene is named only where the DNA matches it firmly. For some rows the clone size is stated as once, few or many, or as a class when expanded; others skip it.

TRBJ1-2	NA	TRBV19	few	CASSKGTNYGYTF	TGTGCCAGTAGTAAGGGCACTAACTATGGCTACACCTTC
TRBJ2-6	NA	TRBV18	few	CASSPVAGTPSGANVLTF	TGTGCCAGCTCACCAGTGGCCGGGACACCCTCTGGGGCCAACGTCCTGACTTTC
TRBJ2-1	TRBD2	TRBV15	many	CATRSSGGRGSYNEQFF	TGTGCCACCAGATCTTCGGGGGGGCGCGGATCCTACAATGAGCAGTTCTTC
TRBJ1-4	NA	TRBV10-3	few	CASARTAGEKLFF	TGTGCCAGCGCACGGACAGCAGGGGAAAAACTGTTTTTT
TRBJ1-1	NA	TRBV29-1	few	CSVSDTEAFF	TGCAGCGTTTCAGACACTGAAGCTTTCTTT
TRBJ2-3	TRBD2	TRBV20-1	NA	CSASRLAGGDTQYF	TGCAGTGCTAGCCGTCTAGCGGGGGGGGATACGCAGTATTTT
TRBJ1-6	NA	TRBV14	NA	CASSQEIAGGKSPLHF	TGTGCCAGCAGCCAAGAAATTGCAGGAGGCAAATCACCCCTCCACTTT
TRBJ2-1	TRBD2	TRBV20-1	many	CSAPGTSGWYSYNEQFF	TGCAGTGCTCCCGGGACTAGCGGGTGGTACTCCTACAATGAGCAGTTCTTC
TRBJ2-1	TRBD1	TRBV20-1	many	CSARGRQGANEQFF	TGCAGTGCTAGAGGTCGACAGGGGGCGAATGAGCAGTTCTTC
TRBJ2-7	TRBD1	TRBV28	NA	CASSLFPRTGGNRQYF	TGTGCCAGCAGTTTATTTCCCAGGACAGGGGGTAACCGGCAGTACTTC
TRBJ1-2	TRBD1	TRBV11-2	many	CASSLGQGYGYTF	TGTGCCAGCAGCTTAGGACAGGGCTATGGCTACACCTTC
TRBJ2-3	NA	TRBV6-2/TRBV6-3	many	CASSDSTGERHTQYF	TGTGCCAGCAGTGACTCCACCGGGGAGAGACATACGCAGTATTTT
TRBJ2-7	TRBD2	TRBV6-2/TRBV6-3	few	CASSYGVAGDLLGNF	TGTGCCAGCAGTTACGGGGTAGCGGGGGACCTCCTGGGGAACTTC
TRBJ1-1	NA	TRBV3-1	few	CASSHTVNTEAFF	TGTGCCAGCAGCCACACCGTAAACACTGAAGCTTTCTTT